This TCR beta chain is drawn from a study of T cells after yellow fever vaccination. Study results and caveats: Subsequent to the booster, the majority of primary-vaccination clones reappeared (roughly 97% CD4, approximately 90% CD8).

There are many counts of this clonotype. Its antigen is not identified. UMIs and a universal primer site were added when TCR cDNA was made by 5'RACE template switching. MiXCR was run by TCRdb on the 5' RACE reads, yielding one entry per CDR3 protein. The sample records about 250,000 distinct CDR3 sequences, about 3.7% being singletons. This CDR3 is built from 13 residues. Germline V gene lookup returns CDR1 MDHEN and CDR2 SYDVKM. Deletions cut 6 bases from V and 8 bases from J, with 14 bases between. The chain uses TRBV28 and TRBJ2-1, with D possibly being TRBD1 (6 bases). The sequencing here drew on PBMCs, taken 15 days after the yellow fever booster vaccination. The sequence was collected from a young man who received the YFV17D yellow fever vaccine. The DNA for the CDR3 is TGTGCCAGCAGGGCACAGGGTTCGCATGAGCAGTTCTTC. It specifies CASRAQGSHEQFF. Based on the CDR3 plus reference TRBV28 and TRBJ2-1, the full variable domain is DVKVTQSSRYLVKRTGEKVFLECVQDMDHENMFWYRQDPGLGLRLIYFSYDVKMKEKGDIPEGYSVSREKKERFSLILESASTNQTSMYLCASRAQGSHEQFFGPGTRLTVL.